This TCR beta chain was recorded in a study of Tregs in tolerant kidney transplant recipients. As concerns this clone: No antigen is known for it.

Thawed PBMCs were FACS-sorted into unstimulated CD4+CD25+CD127- regulatory T cells, CD4+CD25- non-regulatory cells, CD4 and CD8 cells. This CDR3 is 13 amino acids long. CDR1 is LGHNA, CDR2 YNFKEQ, per germline. The V end lost 0 bases, the J end lost 10 bases, and 9 bases lay between the germline ends. Study-wide points: The small number of patients limits these findings pending further validation.

The protocol was immunoSEQ multiplex PCR, while the TCRdb copy is restricted to in-frame clones and leaves out a portion. The table has around 98,000 clones, approximately 93% seen once. The receptor's source is a human donor who received a combined kidney and bone marrow transplant. The sequencing used CD4+ T cells from blood, collected before the transplant. The genes are TRBV4-2 and TRBJ1-4, with a tentative D call TRBD1 (5 bases). The CDR3 loop is CASSQDPGLKLFF. The CDR3, as DNA: TGTGCCAGCAGCCAAGACCCGGGACTAAAACTGTTTTTT.